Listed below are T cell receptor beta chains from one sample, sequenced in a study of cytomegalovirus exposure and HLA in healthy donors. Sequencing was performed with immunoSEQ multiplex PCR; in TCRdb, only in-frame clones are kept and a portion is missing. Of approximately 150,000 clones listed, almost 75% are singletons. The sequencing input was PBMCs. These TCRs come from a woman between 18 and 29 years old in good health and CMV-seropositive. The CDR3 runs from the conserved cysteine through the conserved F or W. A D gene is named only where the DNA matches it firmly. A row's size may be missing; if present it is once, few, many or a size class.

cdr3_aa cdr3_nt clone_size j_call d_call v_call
CASSFSTGSYNEQFF TGTGCCAGCAGTTTCTCCACAGGGTCCTACAATGAGCAGTTCTTC NA TRBJ2-1 NA TRBV28
CASRGGQGSTEAFF TGTGCCAGCAGAGGCGGACAGGGAAGCACTGAAGCTTTCTTT NA TRBJ1-1 TRBD1 TRBV6-6
CASSVGQGAEYEQYF TGCGCCAGCAGCGTGGGACAGGGGGCGGAATACGAGCAGTACTTC NA TRBJ2-7 TRBD1 TRBV5-1
CASSAPPGQGNGYTF TGTGCCAGCAGTGCCCCTCCGGGACAGGGCAATGGCTACACCTTC NA TRBJ1-2 TRBD1 TRBV2
CASSTGTSGGIADTQYF TGTGCCAGCAGCACAGGGACTAGCGGGGGGATCGCAGATACGCAGTATTTT NA TRBJ2-3 TRBD2 TRBV7-8
CASSQSGIDAGELFF TGTGCCAGCAGTCAAAGCGGGATTGACGCCGGGGAGCTGTTTTTT NA TRBJ2-2 TRBD2 TRBV6-6
CAWSEVDRNTEAFF TGTGCCTGGAGTGAGGTCGACAGAAACACTGAAGCTTTCTTT NA TRBJ1-1 NA TRBV30
CASSLVGQRGDTGELFF TGTGCCAGCAGCTTAGTTGGCCAGCGGGGGGACACCGGGGAGCTGTTTTTT NA TRBJ2-2 TRBD2 TRBV7-9
CASSLALAGGAKTQYF TGTGCCAGCAGCTTGGCTTTAGCGGGGGGCGCGAAGACCCAGTACTTC once TRBJ2-5 TRBD2 TRBV5-4
CASSRTGTGIWKEETQYF TGTGCCAGCAGTCGAACCGGGACAGGGATCTGGAAGGAAGAGACCCAGTACTTC NA TRBJ2-5 TRBD1 TRBV2
CAISESFFRDRDAYGYTF TGTGCCATCAGTGAGTCGTTCTTTCGGGACAGGGACGCCTATGGCTACACCTTC few TRBJ1-2 TRBD1 TRBV10-3
CASSEGFTGGYGYTF TGTGCCAGCAGCGAGGGTTTCACAGGGGGATATGGCTACACCTTC NA TRBJ1-2 TRBD1 TRBV7-2
CASSSSSGGWTEAFF TGTGCCAGCAGCTCCTCTTCTGGGGGCTGGACTGAAGCTTTCTTT NA TRBJ1-1 NA TRBV7-2
CASSLGPRQGTYEQYF TGCGCCAGCAGCTTGGGGCCCCGACAGGGGACCTACGAGCAGTACTTC NA TRBJ2-7 TRBD1 TRBV5-1
CASFSRGGADTEAFF TGTGCCAGTTTCTCGCGCGGGGGGGCAGACACTGAAGCTTTCTTT NA TRBJ1-1 NA TRBV19
CSVVPQTTDTQYF TGCAGCGTTGTTCCCCAGACAACAGATACGCAGTATTTT NA TRBJ2-3 NA TRBV29-1